What follows describes a single T cell receptor (beta chain). Its antigen is as yet unknown. These data originate in a study of T-cell memory formation after mild COVID-19. Study-level background: TCR clusters mostly belonged to single donors. Notes on the study in general: Later expanders leaned toward CD4+, whereas clones contracting from day 15 to 85 were balanced CD4/CD8. Pre-infection memory already had some responding clones, implying cross-reactive memory joined.

One entry per CDR3 protein results from TCRdb running MiXCR on the 5' RACE reads. The sample shows 90,000 to 120,000 distinct CDR3 sequences, approximately 15% of them seen only once. Trimming pared 0 bases from V and 0 bases from J, leaving 13 bases between. The length of the CDR3 is 16 residues. Per the germline V gene, CDR1 is DFQATT and CDR2 is SNEGSKA (reference sequence). The V and J genes are TRBV20-1 and TRBJ2-3; D ambiguous. The source of this sequence is a man younger than 30 who had mild COVID-19 (a few samples of this study predate the infection). Cell type and time point are not known. The sample comprised PBMCs or a T cell subset sorted from them (not recorded which). The CDR3 loop reads CSARDWIADSTDTQYF. CDR3 coding DNA: TGCAGTGCTAGAGATTGGATAGCAGATAGCACAGATACGCAGTATTTT.